This T cell receptor (beta chain) was sequenced in a study of Ad26.COV2.S vaccination and SARS-CoV-2 variants (dated by TCRdb to the early 2020s). Notes on the research overall: Donors in the vaccine arm were drawn from COV1001, a phase I-IIa trial of Ad26.COV2.S in healthy adults that was multicentre, randomized, double-blind and placebo-controlled. Ad26.COV2.S was administered intramuscularly at 5 x 10^10 or 1 x 10^11 viral particles, either as a single shot or as two shots given 56 days apart. Trial participants were randomized into five groups of five, in which low-dose or high-dose Ad26.COV2.S was given once or twice, or placebo was given on both occasions. The specificity and breadth of SARS-CoV-2-reactive T cell receptors after Ad26.COV2.S vaccination were assessed by TCRbeta repertoire sequencing. Investigators did not know the trial group allocation while performing experiments and assessing outcomes. A total of 32 samples were included in the TCR-sequenced set, comprising around 19 Ad26.COV2.S vaccine recipients, 5 placebo recipients and 8 SARS-CoV-2 convalescent individuals.

What this sample's treatment or condition label stands for: around 19 received Ad26.COV2.S at low or high dose, single or two shots; about five received placebo; per-sample allocation not given. Repertoires of vaccine and placebo recipients were sequenced from samples taken on day 63 after the first injection. Between 29 July and 7 August 2020, Cohort 1b enrolled 20 to 30 adults aged 18-55 years at one site in Boston, USA. Ad26.COV2.S consisted of a replication-incompetent adenovirus type 26 vector by which a prefusion-stabilized SARS-CoV-2 spike protein from the original Wuhan strain was expressed. TCRbeta CDR3 regions were sequenced with the immunoSEQ Assay. After extraction, genomic DNA underwent amplification by bias-controlled multiplex PCR, followed by high-throughput sequencing. Per the source publication's procedure: To quantify the absolute abundance of each unique TCRbeta CDR3 region, sequences were collapsed and filtered. Usable DNA was measured by amplifying reference genes present in all nucleated cells, and TCRbeta template counts were normalized to that usable DNA to estimate T cell fraction. Repertoire TCRs were annotated as SARS-CoV-2-specific when V gene, CDR3 amino acid sequence and J gene were exactly matched to a known reactive TCR set. The reference SARS-CoV-2 TCR set was obtained from MIRA and was filtered for enrichment in COVID-19-positive ImmuneCODE repertoires, whereby public or cross-reactive TCRs were removed. Using the MIRA antigens, annotated TCRs were further analysed by specific ORF or by position within an ORF. Depth was the summed frequency of annotated unique rearrangements, while breadth was defined as annotated unique rearrangements over total unique productive rearrangements. Two-sided Wilcoxon rank-sum tests were applied when comparing TCR breadth between groups. TCRdb mirrors the immuneACCESS table, restricted to in-frame sequences. Some clones are absent from its copies; in checked studies, under half trace to an unresolved V gene, and the reason for the others is unknown. The V and J calls and clone size were taken over from that table, and D and trimming were inferred from the DNA. Across this sample there are hundreds of thousands of clones, with roughly 90% seen only once. The top ten hold over 1.5% of the sample.

Reading the germline V gene gives CDR1 KGHSH and CDR2 LQKENI. V drops 10 bases and J drops 4 bases, leaving 14 bases in between. The CDR3 sequence holds 12 residues, the cysteine and phenylalanine included. Of the read, only the CDR3 DNA is kept; its 36 bases are in frame from base 1. As to this clone: What antigen it recognizes has not been identified. No much larger clone is present one base from it, and per-base qualities are unavailable.

Overall study results and their limits: The study was not powered to compare responses between vaccine doses or regimens. Substantial breadth of spike-specific CD8+ and CD4+ T cell responses was reported after vaccination. The authors noted that the TCR breadth and depth analyses may have underestimated total T cell responses. Ad26.COV2.S recipients had higher spike-specific TCR breadth than placebo recipients (P = 0.0014). Non-spike TCR breadth was comparable between vaccine and placebo recipients, consistent with the vaccine containing only spike.

The source was peripheral blood, collected in a trial of Ad26.COV2.S vaccine versus placebo. This sequence was found in a person aged 18-60 years who received the Ad26.COV2.S COVID-19 vaccine or a placebo. The chain is assembled from TRBV18 and TRBJ2-7, with no reliable assignment of the D segment. The CDR3 protein: CATAIDQYEQYF. The nucleotide sequence reads as follows: TGTGCCACCGCAATAGACCAATACGAGCAGTACTTC.